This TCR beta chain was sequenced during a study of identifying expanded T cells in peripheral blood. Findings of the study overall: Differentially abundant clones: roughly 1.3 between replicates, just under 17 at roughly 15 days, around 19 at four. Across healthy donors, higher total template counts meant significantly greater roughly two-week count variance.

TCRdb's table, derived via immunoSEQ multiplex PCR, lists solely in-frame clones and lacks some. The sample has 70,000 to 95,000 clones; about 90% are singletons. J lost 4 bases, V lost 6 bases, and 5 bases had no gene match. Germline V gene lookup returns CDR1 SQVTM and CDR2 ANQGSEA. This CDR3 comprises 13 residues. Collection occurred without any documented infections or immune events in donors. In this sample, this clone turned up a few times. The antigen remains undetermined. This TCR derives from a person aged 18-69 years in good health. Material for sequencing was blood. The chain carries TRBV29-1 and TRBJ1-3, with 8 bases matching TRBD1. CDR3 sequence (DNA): TGCAGCGTGCAGGGGGCGGCGGGAAACACCATATATTTT. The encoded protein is CSVQGAAGNTIYF.